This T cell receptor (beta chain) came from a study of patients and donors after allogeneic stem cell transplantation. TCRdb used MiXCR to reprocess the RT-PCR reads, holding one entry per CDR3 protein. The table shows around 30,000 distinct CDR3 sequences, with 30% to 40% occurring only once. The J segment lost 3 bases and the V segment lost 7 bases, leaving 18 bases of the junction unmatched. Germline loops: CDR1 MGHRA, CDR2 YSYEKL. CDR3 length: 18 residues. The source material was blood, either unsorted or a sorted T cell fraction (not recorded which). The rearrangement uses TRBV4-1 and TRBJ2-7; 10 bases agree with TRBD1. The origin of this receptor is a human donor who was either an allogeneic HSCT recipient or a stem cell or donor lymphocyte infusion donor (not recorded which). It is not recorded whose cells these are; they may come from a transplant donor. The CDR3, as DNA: TGCGCCAGCACTCCTTACCAACTGACGGGACAGGGGTACTACGAGCAGTACTTC. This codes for CASTPYQLTGQGYYEQYF.